These 30 T cell receptor beta chains were sequenced from one sample in a study of shared clonotypes between healthy human individuals (dated by TCRdb to 2019 to 2021). The method was the immunoSEQ multiplex PCR assay. TCRdb limited this immuneACCESS table to in-frame rearrangements with V and J called. A share of clones is missing; checked studies link under half to unresolved V genes, and the rest is unexplained. The sample records about 2 million clones, around 96% of which are singletons. Together, the top ten hold about 1.1% of the sample. CD8 naive samples were CD45RO-negative cells positively selected for CCR7, giving a CD45RA+CCR7+ population that excluded TemRA cells. Sequencing was performed on naive CD8+ T cells sorted from blood. The cell subset or site label of this sample denotes: CD45RA+CCR7+. Every receptor here comes from a man aged 18-30 years in good health.

The V call is TRBV4-1, the J call TRBJ2-7; D gene uncertain. The CDR3 extends over 15 amino acids. The ends were cut back, 4 bases at V and 6 bases at J, with 19 bases in the middle. CDR1 is MGHRA, CDR2 YSYEKL, per germline. The CDR3 spells CASSPVGPGSSEQYF. CDR3 nucleotide sequence: TGCGCCAGCAGCCCTGTCGGCCCCGGCTCTAGCGAGCAGTACTTC.

The gene calls are TRBV5-1 and TRBJ1-6; D is possibly TRBD1 (6 bases). Germline V gene sequence: CDR1 SGHRS, CDR2 YFSETQ. This CDR3 has 14 residues. Deletions cut 7 bases from V and 5 bases from J, with 13 bases between. CDR3 sequence: CASGGGDDNSPLHF. CDR3 bases: TGCGCCAGCGGGGGGGGCGATGATAATTCACCCCTCCACTTT. Drawing the rest from reference TRBV5-1 and TRBJ1-6, the complete variable domain is KAGVTQTPRYLIKTRGQQVTLSCSPISGHRSVSWYQQTPGQGLQFLFEYFSETQRNKGNFPGRFSGRQFSNSRSEMNVSTLELGDSALYLCASGGGDDNSPLHFGNGTRLTVT.

The genes are TRBV19 and TRBJ2-3; 9 nucleotides line up with TRBD2. Per the germline V gene, CDR1 is LNHDA and CDR2 is SQIVND (reference sequence). The CDR3 has 13 residues. Written as DNA, the CDR3 is TGTGCTACCTCGCGGGGGGGTGCAGATACGCAGTATTTT. Protein: CATSRGGADTQYF.

This sequence joins TRBV7-2 and TRBJ2-2; possible D gene TRBD2, 6 bases. The ends were cut back, 2 bases at V and 4 bases at J, with 20 bases in the middle. The germline CDR1 and CDR2 sequences are SGHTA and FQGNSA. The CDR3 sequence is 18 residues long. CDR3: CASSLSPVRDPPTGELFF. Written as DNA, the CDR3 is TGTGCCAGCAGCTTATCACCGGTGCGGGACCCCCCCACCGGGGAGCTGTTTTTT.

The rearrangement links TRBV10-1 to TRBJ2-3, with a possible D match to TRBD2 (5 bases). From germline, CDR1 is WNHNN and CDR2 SYGVQD (reference sequence). V lost 5 bases and J lost 3, with 9 bases in between. The CDR3 is 13 amino acids. The CDR3 DNA reads as TGCGCCAGCAGTATGGACTCAACAGATACGCAGTATTTT. This encodes CASSMDSTDTQYF.

The CDR3 DNA follows: TGTGCCAGCAGCTTCCGTAGCGGGAGTATGAATGAGCAGTTCTTC. It encodes CASSFRSGSMNEQFF. This chain links TRBV5-8 with TRBJ2-1, with TRBD2 matching 9 bases. In germline, CDR1 is SGHTS, CDR2 YDEGEE. This CDR3 spans 15 amino acids. The trim removed 2 bases at V and 7 bases at J, leaving 7 bases unmatched.

On this clone: At the DNA level, this CDR3 is encoded by other sequences in the same sample as well. CDR3 bases: TGTGCCAGCAGCTTACAGGGGGGCGGCACAGATACGCAGTATTTT. Translation gives CASSLQGGGTDTQYF. The rearrangement links TRBV5-4 to TRBJ2-3; 8 positions match TRBD1. The CDR3 sequence is 15 residues long. Trimming at V came to 2 bases and at J to 1 base, leaving 3 bases not matched to a gene. CDR1 is SGHNT, CDR2 YYREEE, per germline (reference sequence). The whole variable domain, remainder taken from reference TRBV5-4 and TRBJ2-3, is ETGVTQSPTHLIKTRGQQVTLRCSSQSGHNTVSWYQQALGQGPQFIFQYYREEENGRGNFPPRFSGLQFPNYSSELNVNALELDDSALYLCASSLQGGGTDTQYFGPGTRLTVL.

The chain combines TRBV19 with TRBJ1-5; 9 bases are a match to TRBD1. CDR1 is LNHDA, CDR2 SQIVND, per germline (reference sequence). The CDR3 contains 14 residues. V was pared by 7 bases and J by 7 bases, with 8 bases of the junction left unmatched. CDR3 loop: CASTEGQGYQPQHF. In DNA, the CDR3 is TGTGCCAGTACCGAGGGACAGGGATACCAGCCCCAGCATTTT.

With regard to this clone: Other DNA sequences in this sample translate to the same CDR3. V gene TRBV5-6 combines with J gene TRBJ2-1; D remains unclear. CDR1 SGHDT and CDR2 YYEEEE come from the germline V gene. The CDR3 is 13 amino acids. Trimming took 0 bases from V and 3 from J, leaving 4 bases between them. CDR3 bases: TGTGCCAGCAGCTTGGACAGCTACAATGAGCAGTTCTTC. Its protein is CASSLDSYNEQFF.

This clone was seen only once. V gene TRBV4-1 combines with J gene TRBJ1-2, with 9 nucleotides matching TRBD1. V dropped 3 bases and J dropped 2; count of bases not matched to a gene: 13. The CDR3 extends over 18 amino acids. Looked up from germline, CDR1 is MGHRA and CDR2 is YSYEKL. The CDR3, as DNA: TGCGCCAGCAGCCAGGCCCCGGGCACAGGGGGCGTAAACTATGGCTACACCTTC. It encodes CASSQAPGTGGVNYGYTF.

V and J are TRBV11-2 and TRBJ2-7, with 10 bases lining up with TRBD1. Germline V gene lookup returns CDR1 SGHAT and CDR2 FQNNGV. The CDR3 runs to 15 residues. Unmatched junction bases numbered 4, after V lost 1 base and J lost 4 bases. CDR3 amino acids: CASSLVTGGLYEQYF. The DNA of the CDR3 is TGTGCCAGCAGCTTAGTGACAGGGGGCTTGTACGAGCAGTACTTC.

About this clone itself: This sample includes further DNA sequences coding for the same CDR3. This sequence joins TRBV13 and TRBJ1-1; 7 positions match TRBD1. The CDR3 totals 13 residues. Per germline, CDR1 PRHDT and CDR2 FYEKMQ (reference sequence). V gave up 1 base and J gave up 8 bases; unmatched junction bases: 4. Here the CDR3 reads CASSLDRGSEAFF. CDR3 DNA sequence: TGTGCCAGCAGCTTAGACAGGGGTTCGGAAGCTTTCTTT.

The chain is built from TRBV4-1 and TRBJ2-3; 9 bases line up with TRBD2. Germline CDR1 is MGHRA and CDR2 is YSYEKL. V was pared by 7 bases and J by 1 base, with 3 bases of the junction left unmatched. The CDR3 length is 14 residues. CDR3: CASTSGAGTDTQYF. The CDR3 DNA reads as TGCGCCAGCACTAGCGGGGCGGGCACAGATACGCAGTATTTT.

This clone is a singleton in its sample. The chain links TRBV11-3 to TRBJ2-3; tentatively, D is TRBD2 (5 bases). Per germline, CDR1 SGHNT and CDR2 YENEEA. With 5 bases removed from V and 0 bases from J, the gap between germline ends came to 12 bases. CDR3 length equals 15 residues. The CDR3 loop reads CASSRTGFSTDTQYF. CDR3 sequence (DNA): TGTGCCAGCAGCCGGACTGGTTTTAGCACAGATACGCAGTATTTT.

In its sample, this clone was seen once. The V gene is TRBV11-2, the J gene TRBJ2-7; tentative D call: TRBD1 (5 bases). Per the germline V gene, CDR1 is SGHAT and CDR2 is FQNNGV. The length of the CDR3 is 12 residues. The ends were cut back, 4 bases at V and 7 bases at J, with 11 bases in the middle. The CDR3: CASSSQDMEQYF. The CDR3, as DNA: TGTGCCAGCAGCTCACAGGACATGGAGCAGTACTTC.

The gene calls are TRBV29-1 and TRBJ2-1, with TRBD2 matching over 8 bases. This CDR3 is 13 amino acids long. Germline loops: CDR1 SQVTM, CDR2 ANQGSEA. With 4 bases clipped from V and 8 bases from J, the junction kept 7 bases outside the gene matches. The CDR3 DNA reads TGCAGCGTTGTGGGGACTAGTGTCCATGAGCAGTTCTTC. Translation: CSVVGTSVHEQFF.

The chain joins TRBV6-5 to TRBJ2-7, with D possibly TRBD2 on 5 matching bases. The V gene's germline CDR1 is MNHEY and CDR2 SVGAGI. V gave up 4 bases and J gave up 7 bases, with 8 bases separating them. This CDR3 is built from 11 residues. CDR3 loop: CASSSGEEQYF. The CDR3 bases are TGTGCCAGCAGTTCCGGGGAGGAGCAGTACTTC.

The chain joins TRBV7-9 to TRBJ2-1; TRBD2 matches 12 bases. The CDR3 spans 16 residues. Trimming took 5 bases from V and 9 from J; bases not matched to a gene: 11. Germline V gene sequence: CDR1 SEHNR, CDR2 FQNEAQ (reference sequence). The CDR3 loop reads CASSHRLAGDFTEQFF. CDR3 coding DNA: TGTGCCAGCAGCCATAGACTAGCGGGAGATTTCACTGAGCAGTTCTTC. Full variable domain (remainder filled in from reference TRBV7-9 and TRBJ2-1): DTGVSQNPRHKITKRGQNVTFRCDPISEHNRLYWYRQTLGQGPEFLTYFQNEAQLEKSRLLSDRFSAERPKGSFSTLEIQRTEQGDSAMYLCASSHRLAGDFTEQFFGPGTRLTVL.

In DNA form, the CDR3 reads TGTGCCAGCAGCGTAGACGTCCTGGACGAGCAGTACTTC. This gives the protein CASSVDVLDEQYF. V and J are TRBV9 and TRBJ2-7, with D uncertain. Trimming removed 0 bases from V and 5 bases from J, with 9 bases in between. CDR1 SGDLS and CDR2 YYNGEE come from the germline V gene. CDR3 length: 13 residues. Supplemented by reference TRBV9 and TRBJ2-7, the full variable domain reads DSGVTQTPKHLITATGQRVTLRCSPRSGDLSVYWYQQSLDQGLQFLIQYYNGEERAKGNILERFSAQQFPDLHSELNLSSLELGDSALYFCASSVDVLDEQYFGPGTRLTVT.

V is TRBV11-2 and J is TRBJ2-1; D is ambiguous. CDR3 length: 17 amino acids. The germline V gene encodes CDR1 SGHAT and CDR2 FQNNGV. The V and J ends lost 0 bases and 0 bases respectively, with 12 bases between them. CDR3 sequence (DNA): TGTGCCAGCAGCTTAGAGACGGCCCTCAGCTCCTACAATGAGCAGTTCTTC. It codes for CASSLETALSSYNEQFF.

The V gene is TRBV7-9, the J gene TRBJ1-2; D is ambiguous. CDR3 length: 15 residues. Germline CDR1 and CDR2: SEHNR and FQNEAQ (reference sequence). V lost 2 bases and J lost 0, with 10 bases in between. This CDR3 is CASSLFTDSNYGYTF. The CDR3 coding sequence is TGTGCCAGCAGCTTATTTACGGATTCTAACTATGGCTACACCTTC.

The rearrangement uses TRBV30 and TRBJ1-3; D not resolved. The ends were cut back, 3 bases at V and 4 bases at J, with 16 bases in the middle. Germline V gene sequence: CDR1 GTSNPN, CDR2 SVGIG (reference sequence). This CDR3 is 15 amino acids long. CDR3 DNA sequence: TGTGCCTGGAGCCACGATAGCCCGCGGGGAAACACCATATATTTT. Amino acids: CAWSHDSPRGNTIYF.

V usage is TRBV27 and J usage is TRBJ1-2; weak D call: TRBD1 (5 bases). The ends were cut back, 8 bases at V and 4 bases at J, with 17 bases in the middle. CDR3 length equals 14 residues. Germline CDR1 is MNHEY and CDR2 is SMNVEV (reference sequence). The CDR3 loop is CASSAAARGYGYTF. CDR3 bases: TGTGCCAGCTCAGCCGCGGCTAGGGGCTATGGCTACACCTTC.

The chain uses TRBV10-2 and TRBJ2-7; TRBD1 matches at 7 bases. Trimming took 2 bases from V and 5 from J; bases not matched to a gene: 6. This CDR3 comprises 14 residues. The germline V gene has CDR1 WSHSY and CDR2 SAAADI. The chain's CDR3 is CASSEITGAHEQYF. DNA of the CDR3: TGCGCCAGCAGTGAGATTACAGGGGCTCACGAGCAGTACTTC.

This chain uses TRBV7-9 with TRBJ1-1; no clear D. The V gene's germline CDR1 is SEHNR and CDR2 FQNEAQ (reference sequence). CDR3 length equals 12 residues. Trimming took off 6 bases at V and 3 bases at J, with 8 bases between the two ends. CDR3 in amino acids: CASRLSDTEAFF. Written as DNA, the CDR3 is TGTGCCAGCAGGCTTAGCGACACTGAAGCTTTCTTT.

This chain's CDR3 is CASSAPWYAETQYF. The CDR3 nucleotides read TGTGCCAGCAGTGCCCCGTGGTATGCGGAGACCCAGTACTTC. The gene calls are TRBV2 and TRBJ2-5; D remains unclear. The length of the CDR3 is 14 residues. In germline, CDR1 is SNHLY, CDR2 FYNNEI. V gave up 4 bases and J gave up 5 bases, with 14 bases separating them.

This chain links TRBV6-5 with TRBJ2-1; D perhaps matches TRBD2 (5 bases). The germline V gene encodes CDR1 MNHEY and CDR2 SVGAGI. The CDR3 loop spans 14 amino acids. The V gene lost 6 bases and the J gene lost 7 bases, with 16 bases spanning the gap. The DNA for the CDR3 is TGTGCCAGCAGCCACGAGGGCTACCTAAATGAGCAGTTCTTC. Its translation: CASSHEGYLNEQFF.

CDR3 loop: CASSLADRASAGANVLTF. The DNA for the CDR3 is TGTGCCAGCAGCTTAGCCGACAGGGCATCGGCTGGGGCCAACGTCCTGACTTTC. This sequence joins TRBV7-9 and TRBJ2-6, with 7 bases fitting TRBD1. Trimming took 0 bases from V and 2 from J; bases not matched to a gene: 7. The length of the CDR3 is 18 residues. Germline CDR1 SEHNR, CDR2 FQNEAQ (reference sequence). Full variable domain (rest looked up from reference TRBV7-9 and TRBJ2-6): DTGVSQNPRHKITKRGQNVTFRCDPISEHNRLYWYRQTLGQGPEFLTYFQNEAQLEKSRLLSDRFSAERPKGSFSTLEIQRTEQGDSAMYLCASSLADRASAGANVLTFGAGSRLTVL.

V and J are TRBV30 and TRBJ2-7, with 7 bases aligning to TRBD2. Per the germline V gene, CDR1 is GTSNPN and CDR2 is SVGIG (reference sequence). The CDR3 runs to 15 residues. V lost 5 bases to trimming and J lost 2 bases; unmatched junction nucleotides: 12. The CDR3 loop reads CAWSPSLAVPYEQYF. Here the CDR3 DNA reads TGTGCCTGGTCACCTAGCCTAGCGGTACCCTACGAGCAGTACTTC.

This clone appeared once. Other DNA sequences in the sample encode the same CDR3. J is TRBJ1-1 and V is TRBV4-1; no firm D call. This CDR3 has 13 residues. The germline CDR1 and CDR2 sequences are MGHRA and YSYEKL. V was clipped by 1 base and J by 5 bases, with 8 bases between them. CDR3 amino acids: CASSQVEGTEAFF. As DNA, the CDR3 is TGCGCCAGCAGCCAAGTGGAGGGAACTGAAGCTTTCTTT.